What follows is one T cell receptor beta chain and its context. The antigen this receptor binds is unknown. No qualities accompany the bases; no much larger clone lies one base away. These data are taken from a study of shared clonotypes between healthy human individuals (dated by TCRdb to 2018 to 2020). Context from the whole study: The cohort included three men and a couple of women between 18 and 49 years of age. For each donor, CD4 naive and CD4 memory were each given three plates, CD8 naive was given two plates, and CD8 memory was given one plate. Blood TCR repertoires of roughly 5 healthy adults were deeply sequenced to estimate repertoire size and the extent of clonotype sharing between individuals. Libraries were prepared and TCR repertoires were sequenced by different laboratories using diverse techniques, in order to increase sequencing depth and limit assay-specific biases. Leukapheresis yielded between about 0.94 and 8.9 billion PBMCs per donor. Broader findings and caveats from the paper: Based on pairwise subsampling, the degree of clonotype sharing among donors was expected to be affected by sequencing depth. When a handful of donors were compared, the shared fraction of clonotypes was 5% to 6.5% for naive CD4, around 4% for naive CD8, 2.3% for memory CD4, and roughly 0.43% for memory CD8. Compared with non-shared clonotypes, the clonotypes found in all four sorted-subset donors had higher generation probabilities. Naive subsets generally had larger estimated clonotype richness than memory subsets did. Even with the large sequencing depth, rarefaction of the sorted-subset datasets indicated that sequencing was incomplete. Because the study included a small number of donors, the genetic and exposure-history diversity represented was limited. Sampling was limited to blood, and TCR repertoires in tissue likely differ from TCR repertoires in blood.

Using the deep immunoSEQ assay, TCR CDR3 regions were amplified from genomic DNA by multiplex PCR. Extracted genomic DNA from each cell subset was distributed evenly across all wells of several immunoSEQ 96-well plates, and each plate was treated as a replicate. For sorted subsets, each replicate PCR was loaded with about 200 ng genomic DNA, equivalent to 30,000 to 35,000 T cell genomes. Purified libraries were quantified with a Qubit 3.0 fluorometer, sized on a Bioanalyzer 2100, and re-quantified with the KAPA Library Quantification kit. Every immunoSEQ 96-well plate was sequenced on a separate single-read 150-cycle Illumina NextSeq 550 flow cell. The study's processing was this. The immunoSEQ output contained only junctional sequences without quality scores, so filtering could not match that applied to full-length reads. To assign V/J genes and CDR3, sequences were annotated using PyIR, a Python wrapper for IgBLAST v1.9, with IMGT germline references. Any read was removed if the V/J assignment was weak (E-value above 1e-6), the CDR3 was missing, or the read contained stop codons, out-of-frame junctions, or ambiguous translated residues. V3J clonotypes were defined as sequences sharing an identical inferred V gene, J gene, and CDR3 amino acid sequence. The percentage overlap between two repertoires was calculated by dividing the number of shared unique clonotypes by the size of the smaller repertoire. Richness of each repertoire was evaluated using RTK rarefaction, the Chao1 estimator, and Recon v2.1 estimates of unobserved clonotypes. Generation probabilities for all TCRbeta clonotypes obtained by the gDNA method from a handful of donors were computed using OLGA. The table comes from immuneACCESS by way of TCRdb, which keeps in-frame sequences with V and J called. Part of the clones is missing from these tables; in studies checked, under half for an unresolved V gene and the rest for unknown reasons. The V and J calls and clone size were taken over from that table, and D and trimming were inferred from the DNA. In this sample the table shows some 2.1 million clones, 85% to 95% of which occur a single time. The ten largest clones capture approximately 1.6% of the sample.

Inclusive of the bounding cysteine and phenylalanine, the CDR3 is 12 residues long. Only the CDR3 DNA stays, 36 bases, in frame from base 1. CDR1 and CDR2 were assigned from the germline V gene as SGDLS and YYNGEE. Clipping removes 7 bases from V and 6 bases from J, with 6 as the unmatched junction base count. For the CD8 naive samples, CD45RO-negative cells were positively selected for CCR7, yielding a CD45RA+CCR7+ population from which TemRA cells were excluded. Healthy HIV-negative adults with no recently reported acute infections or vaccinations were included as donors. Only Caucasian adults living in Nashville, Tennessee, USA were represented among the donors. Blood was obtained by leukapheresis, after which PBMCs were separated by Ficoll-Histopaque density gradient centrifugation and cryopreserved in liquid nitrogen vapor phase. Purity and quantity of every magnetically sorted T cell population were checked by analytical flow cytometry. Each sorted fraction had its genomic DNA isolated and then quantified by UV absorbance on a Nanodrop 2000c.

This TCR derives from a man between 18 and 35 years old in good health. Some clones in this sample may be carry-over from other donors' samples. The source material was naive CD8+ T cells from PBMCs. This sample's cell subset or site label indicates: CD45RA+CCR7+. This chain joins TRBV9 to TRBJ1-2, with 7 central nucleotides matching TRBD1. The nucleotide sequence is TGTGCCAGCTTCAGGGGGGCTGATGGCTACACCTTC. Translated, this gives CASFRGADGYTF.